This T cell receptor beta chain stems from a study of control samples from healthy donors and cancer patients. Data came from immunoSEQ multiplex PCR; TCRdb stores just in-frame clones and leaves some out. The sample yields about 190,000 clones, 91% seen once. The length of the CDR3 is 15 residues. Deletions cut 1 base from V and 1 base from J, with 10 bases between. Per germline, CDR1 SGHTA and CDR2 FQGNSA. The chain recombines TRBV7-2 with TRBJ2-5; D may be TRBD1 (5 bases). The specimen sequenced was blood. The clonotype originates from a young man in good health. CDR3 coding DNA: TGTGCCAGCAGCTTAGAGACAGCGCCCCAAGAGACCCAGTACTTC. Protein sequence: CASSLETAPQETQYF. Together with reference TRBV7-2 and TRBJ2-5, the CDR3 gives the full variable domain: GAGVSQSPSNKVTEKGKDVELRCDPISGHTALYWYRQSLGQGLEFLIYFQGNSAPDKSGLPSDRFSAERTGGSVSTLTIQRTQQEDSAVYLCASSLETAPQETQYFGPGTRLLVL.